This TCR beta chain was profiled in a study of regulatory T cells in long-lasting Graves disease. CDR1 LNHNV and CDR2 YYDKDF come from the germline V gene (reference sequence). Between the trimmed V and J ends, which lost 0 bases and 6 bases, there was a span of 8 bases. The CDR3 length is 14 residues. The time point here: persistent/refractory GD, antithyroid drugs over 5 years with positive TRAb. PBMC-derived RNA was used for the TCR library. This clonotype was seen repeatedly, ten times or more. Building the TCR beta libraries relied on iRepertoire HTBI primers, and CDR3 regions underwent Arm-PCR. TCRdb redid the calling of the multiplex PCR reads with MiXCR, one entry per CDR3 protein. The sample has 300,000 to 350,000 distinct CDR3 sequences; about 20% are singletons.

The input for sequencing was peripheral blood mononuclear cells (PBMCs), taken when the disease was refractory, from a patient treated with antithyroid drugs. The chain has TRBV15 and TRBJ2-2, with D unresolved. The sequence was obtained from a female donor with Graves disease. CDR3 amino acids: CATSRERVAGELFF. In DNA form, the CDR3 reads TGTGCCACCAGCAGAGAAAGGGTTGCCGGGGAGCTGTTTTTT. Full variable domain (rest looked up from reference TRBV15 and TRBJ2-2): DAMVIQNPRYQVTQFGKPVTLSCSQTLNHNVMYWYQQKSSQAPKLLFHYYDKDFNNEADTPDNFQSRRPNTSFCFLDIRSPGLGDTAMYLCATSRERVAGELFFGEGSRLTVL.